This T cell receptor (beta chain) was retrieved from a study of blood T cells in healthy people across ages. CDR3 length equals 17 residues. Trimming stripped 0 bases from V and 0 bases from J, with 12 bases between. CDR1 and CDR2 from the germline V gene are LGHNA and YSLEER. The second PCR ran roughly 6 to 11 cycles with a sample-barcoded 5' primer and J-beta primers. Every cDNA molecule carried a tag from a template-switch adaptor bearing 12 random nucleotides. TCRdb analysed the 5' RACE reads with MiXCR anew, one entry per CDR3 protein. The sample yields under 2,000,000 distinct CDR3 sequences, around half seen once. As concerns this clonotype: Its antigen is unknown.

A minimum of 6 million PBMCs was isolated per sample. Study findings and constraints: Long-lived and aged donors differed, with more naive CD4+ cells and higher diversity in the long-lived. Investigators treated diversity estimates from one million T cells as underestimates.

The sample consisted of blood. The clonotype was recovered from a woman aged 40 to 50 in good health. The chain is built from TRBV4-3 and TRBJ2-1, with D unclear. The CDR3 reads CASSQDRPKASYNEQFF. The CDR3 nucleotides read TGCGCCAGCAGCCAAGACCGTCCCAAAGCCTCCTACAATGAGCAGTTCTTC.